A selection of T cell receptor beta chains follows, all from one sample in a study of beta chain features in type 1 diabetes. Profiled with immunoSEQ multiplex PCR; TCRdb holds only in-frame clones, not every one. This table holds under 300,000 clones, about a sixth found once. The source material was naive CD4+ T cells from blood. The receptors derive from a man aged 30 to 39 with type 1 diabetes. The CDR3 runs from the conserved cysteine through the conserved F or W. Each record gives: J gene, clone size, V gene, CDR3 length, D gene, CDR3 protein, CDR3 DNA. A D gene is named only where the DNA matches it firmly. Clone size is shown for a subset of rows, as once, few, many or a class of expanded clone.

J: TRBJ2-1
size: few
V: TRBV7-2
length: 17
D: TRBD2
CDR3: CASSSRNPGLAGSEQFF
DNA: TGTGCCAGCAGTTCCCGAAACCCGGGACTAGCGGGATCTGAGCAGTTCTTC

J: TRBJ2-1
size: .
V: TRBV7-2
length: 12
D: .
CDR3: CASSAKSEEQFF
DNA: TGTGCCAGCAGCGCTAAATCAGAGGAGCAGTTCTTC

J: TRBJ2-5
size: few
V: TRBV5-1
length: 14
D: TRBD1
CDR3: CASSPGQLQETQYF
DNA: TGCGCCAGCAGCCCGGGACAGTTACAAGAGACCCAGTACTTC

J: TRBJ2-5
size: .
V: TRBV19
length: 13
D: TRBD1
CDR3: CASMSGQQETQYF
DNA: TGTGCCAGTATGTCGGGACAGCAAGAGACCCAGTACTTC

J: TRBJ1-5
size: .
V: TRBV7-9
length: 14
D: .
CDR3: CASSSQGGEQPQHF
DNA: TGTGCCAGCAGCTCCCAGGGAGGGGAACAGCCCCAGCATTTT

J: TRBJ2-7
size: .
V: TRBV30
length: 13
D: TRBD1
CDR3: CAWGTGIGNEQYF
DNA: TGTGCCTGGGGGACAGGGATTGGAAACGAGCAGTACTTC

J: TRBJ1-2
size: few
V: TRBV4-1
length: 16
D: .
CDR3: CASSQEGGRKGYGYTF
DNA: TGCGCCAGCAGCCAAGAAGGAGGGCGTAAGGGCTATGGCTACACCTTC

J: TRBJ2-7
size: .
V: TRBV29-1
length: 15
D: TRBD2
CDR3: CSVDTSGRAPYEQYF
DNA: TGCAGCGTTGACACTAGCGGGAGGGCCCCCTACGAGCAGTACTTC

J: TRBJ2-7
size: .
V: TRBV20-1
length: 11
D: .
CDR3: CSVSTRGAVPF
DNA: TGCAGTGTCTCTACTAGGGGCGCCGTACCCTTC

J: TRBJ1-1
size: .
V: TRBV2
length: 11
D: .
CDR3: CASSGYTEAFF
DNA: TGTGCCAGCAGTGGATACACTGAAGCTTTCTTT

J: TRBJ2-5
size: few
V: TRBV2
length: 11
D: TRBD1
CDR3: CAGGTGETQYF
DNA: TGTGCCGGCGGGACAGGGGAGACCCAGTACTTC

J: TRBJ2-1
size: .
V: TRBV9
length: 15
D: TRBD2
CDR3: CASNGGSGFYNEQFF
DNA: TGTGCCAGCAACGGCGGGAGTGGCTTTTACAATGAGCAGTTCTTC

J: TRBJ2-1
size: few
V: TRBV28
length: 12
D: .
CDR3: CASTLPGNGQFF
DNA: TGTGCCAGCACCCTACCAGGGAATGGGCAGTTCTTC

J: TRBJ1-1
size: few
V: TRBV30
length: 17
D: TRBD1
CDR3: CAWNLRDRGTMNTEAFF
DNA: TGTGCCTGGAATTTAAGGGACAGGGGGACCATGAACACTGAAGCTTTCTTT

J: TRBJ2-7
size: few
V: TRBV28
length: 15
D: TRBD1
CDR3: CASSLPAGGSDEQYF
DNA: TGTGCCAGCAGTTTACCCGCAGGGGGCTCGGACGAGCAGTACTTC

J: TRBJ2-5
size: .
V: TRBV9
length: 15
D: TRBD1
CDR3: CASSRVWGPGGTQYF
DNA: TGTGCCAGCAGCCGCGTTTGGGGGCCAGGGGGGACCCAGTACTTC

J: TRBJ2-5
size: .
V: TRBV29-1
length: 12
D: .
CDR3: CSGAPGAETQYF
DNA: TGCAGCGGCGCGCCGGGGGCAGAGACCCAGTACTTC

J: TRBJ2-7
size: .
V: TRBV5-6
length: 12
D: .
CDR3: CASSLKLYEQYF
DNA: TGTGCCAGCAGCTTGAAGCTCTACGAGCAGTACTTC

J: TRBJ2-3
size: .
V: TRBV29-1
length: 15
D: TRBD2
CDR3: CSVEVAGGVTDTQYF
DNA: TGCAGCGTTGAGGTAGCGGGAGGCGTCACAGATACGCAGTATTTT

J: TRBJ2-1
size: once
V: TRBV9
length: 15
D: TRBD1
CDR3: CASSVRDRDYNEQFF
DNA: TGTGCCAGCAGCGTCCGGGACAGGGACTACAATGAGCAGTTCTTC

J: TRBJ2-1
size: .
V: TRBV29-1
length: 15
D: TRBD2
CDR3: CSVALRLAGGGEQFF
DNA: TGCAGCGTTGCCCTTCGACTAGCGGGAGGGGGTGAGCAGTTCTTC

J: TRBJ2-2
size: .
V: TRBV9
length: 17
D: TRBD2
CDR3: CASSKWTSGRSTGELFF
DNA: TGTGCCAGCAGCAAATGGACTAGCGGGAGGTCTACCGGGGAGCTGTTTTTT

J: TRBJ2-7
size: .
V: TRBV13
length: 14
D: .
CDR3: CASSLGGGRNEQYF
DNA: TGTGCCAGCAGCTTAGGCGGGGGAAGGAACGAGCAGTACTTC

J: TRBJ2-1
size: few
V: TRBV19
length: 15
D: .
CDR3: CASSIGKLSYNEQFF
DNA: TGTGCCAGTAGTATTGGGAAATTAAGCTACAATGAGCAGTTCTTC

J: TRBJ1-4
size: .
V: TRBV7-9
length: 15
D: TRBD1
CDR3: CASSLGDRGHGKLFF
DNA: TGTGCCAGCAGCTTAGGGGACAGGGGGCACGGAAAACTGTTTTTT

J: TRBJ2-1
size: few
V: TRBV30
length: 15
D: TRBD2
CDR3: CAWSEGTSGGNEQFF
DNA: TGTGCCTGGAGTGAGGGGACTAGCGGTGGGAATGAGCAGTTCTTC

J: TRBJ2-7
size: .
V: TRBV29-1
length: 13
D: .
CDR3: CSVGGVLSYEQYF
DNA: TGCAGCGTTGGAGGGGTTCTCTCCTACGAGCAGTACTTC

J: TRBJ2-1
size: .
V: TRBV9
length: 16
D: TRBD2
CDR3: CASSAGTSGRLDEQFF
DNA: TGTGCCAGCAGCGCCGGGACTAGCGGGAGATTGGATGAGCAGTTCTTC

J: TRBJ2-1
size: once
V: TRBV6-6
length: 14
D: TRBD2
CDR3: CASSWTSPPDEQFF
DNA: TGTGCCAGCTCCTGGACTAGCCCCCCGGATGAGCAGTTCTTC

J: TRBJ2-5
size: .
V: TRBV9
length: 15
D: .
CDR3: CASSVEARTGETQYF
DNA: TGTGCCAGCAGCGTAGAAGCGAGGACTGGAGAGACCCAGTACTTC